This T cell receptor (beta chain) was identified during a study of CD8 T cells in ankylosing spondylitis. Study conclusions and caveats: In synovial fluid and blood from reactive arthritis, some motif variants were previously reported.

The trim removed 7 bases at V and 10 bases at J, leaving 11 bases unmatched. The CDR3 has 14 amino acids. CDR1 is SGHTA, CDR2 FQGNSA, per germline. TCRdb fed the 5' RACE reads into MiXCR, producing one record per CDR3 protein. The sample has some 16,000 distinct CDR3 sequences, over 7% seen once. This clonotype was seen repeatedly, ten times or more. As yet, its antigen is unknown. The sequencing sample was made of blood. The source of this sequence is a male donor with ankylosing spondylitis or in good health (not recorded which). The genes are TRBV7-2 and TRBJ2-1; 9 bases match TRBD2. This CDR3 is CASTRSGSQGEQFF. The CDR3 nucleotides read TGTGCCAGCACCCGTAGCGGGAGCCAGGGGGAGCAGTTCTTC.